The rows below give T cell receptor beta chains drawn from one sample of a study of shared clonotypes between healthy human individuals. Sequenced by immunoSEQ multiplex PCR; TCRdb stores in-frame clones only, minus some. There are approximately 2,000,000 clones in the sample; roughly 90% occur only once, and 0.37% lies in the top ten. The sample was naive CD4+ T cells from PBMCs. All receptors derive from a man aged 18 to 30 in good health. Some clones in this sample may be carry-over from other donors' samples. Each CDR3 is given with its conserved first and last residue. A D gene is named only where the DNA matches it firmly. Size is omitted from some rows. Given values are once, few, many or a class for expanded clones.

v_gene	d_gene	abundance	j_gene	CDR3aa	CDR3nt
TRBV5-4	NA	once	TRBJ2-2	CASSPRTANTGELFF	TGTGCCAGCAGCCCGCGGACTGCGAACACCGGGGAGCTGTTTTTT
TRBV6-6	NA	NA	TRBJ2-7	CASSYSTGHEQYF	TGTGCCAGCAGTTACTCCACAGGACACGAGCAGTACTTC
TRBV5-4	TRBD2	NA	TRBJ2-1	CASSRTSDSYNEQFF	TGTGCCAGCAGCCGGACTAGCGACTCCTACAATGAGCAGTTCTTC
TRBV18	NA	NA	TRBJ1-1	CASSTLNTEAFF	TGTGCCAGCTCAACCTTGAACACTGAAGCTTTCTTT
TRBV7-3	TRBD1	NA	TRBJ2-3	CASSPRGRPTDTQYF	TGTGCCAGCAGCCCCAGGGGGAGACCCACAGATACGCAGTATTTT
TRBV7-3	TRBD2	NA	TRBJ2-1	CASSPGTSGINEQFF	TGTGCCAGCAGCCCTGGGACTAGCGGGATCAATGAGCAGTTCTTC
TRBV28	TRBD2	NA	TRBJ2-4	CASSSPGLAGGTFQYF	TGTGCCAGCAGTTCTCCGGGACTAGCGGGAGGAACTTTTCAGTACTTC
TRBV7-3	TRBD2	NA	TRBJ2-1	CASSPTPGLAEVEQFF	TGTGCCAGCAGCCCTACGCCGGGACTAGCGGAGGTTGAGCAGTTCTTC
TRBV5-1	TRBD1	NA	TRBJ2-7	CASSLRDRGSYEQYF	TGCGCCAGCAGCCTCCGGGACAGGGGGTCCTACGAGCAGTACTTC
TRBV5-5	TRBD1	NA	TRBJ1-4	CASSAGTGDGKLFF	TGTGCCAGCAGCGCCGGGACAGGGGATGGAAAACTGTTTTTT
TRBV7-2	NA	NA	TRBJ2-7	CASSFLRLEQYF	TGTGCCAGCAGCTTTCTTCGCCTGGAGCAGTACTTC
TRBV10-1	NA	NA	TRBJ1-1	CASSVGWNTEAFF	TGCGCCAGCAGTGTTGGATGGAACACTGAAGCTTTCTTT
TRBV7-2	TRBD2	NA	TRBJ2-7	CASRPPGLASYEQYF	TGTGCCAGCAGACCACCGGGACTAGCTTCCTACGAGCAGTACTTC
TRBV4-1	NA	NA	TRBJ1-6	CASSQEPLGRRNSPLHF	TGCGCCAGCAGCCAAGAGCCGCTGGGAAGGAGGAATTCACCCCTCCACTTT
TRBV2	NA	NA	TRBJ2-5	CASSVHRVYQETQYF	TGTGCCAGCAGTGTTCACAGGGTGTACCAAGAGACCCAGTACTTC
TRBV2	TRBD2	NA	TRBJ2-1	CASSLQSSGRTYNEQFF	TGTGCCAGCAGCCTTCAATCTAGCGGGAGGACCTACAATGAGCAGTTCTTC
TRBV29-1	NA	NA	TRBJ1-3	CSVEGRNTIYF	TGCAGCGTTGAAGGGAGGAACACCATATATTTT
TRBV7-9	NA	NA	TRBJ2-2	CASSDTTRTGELFF	TGTGCCAGCAGCGATACGACTAGAACCGGGGAGCTGTTTTTT
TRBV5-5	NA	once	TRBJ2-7	CASSSGRIYEQYF	TGTGCCAGCAGCTCAGGACGGATCTACGAGCAGTACTTC
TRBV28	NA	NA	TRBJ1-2	CASRPPRVGVGGYTF	TGTGCCAGCAGACCTCCCCGGGTCGGGGTCGGTGGCTACACCTTC
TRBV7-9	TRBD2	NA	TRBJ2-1	CASSFLLGLAGGNEQFF	TGTGCCAGCAGCTTTTTACTTGGACTAGCGGGAGGCAATGAGCAGTTCTTC
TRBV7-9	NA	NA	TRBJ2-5	CASSLVRARGDWETQYF	TGTGCCAGCAGCTTAGTCCGAGCTAGGGGGGACTGGGAGACCCAGTACTTC
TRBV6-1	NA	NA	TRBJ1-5	CASSERVTQPQHF	TGTGCCAGCAGTGAACGGGTAACTCAGCCCCAGCATTTT
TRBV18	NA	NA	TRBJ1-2	CASTPDSYGYTF	TGTGCCAGCACGCCGGACAGCTATGGCTACACCTTC
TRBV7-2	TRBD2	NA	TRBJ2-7	CASSLTGGYEQYF	TGTGCCAGCAGCTTGACGGGAGGATACGAGCAGTACTTC
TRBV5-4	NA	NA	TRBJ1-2	CASSFAGRENYGYTF	TGTGCCAGCAGCTTCGCAGGGAGGGAGAACTATGGCTACACCTTC
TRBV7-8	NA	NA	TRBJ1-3	CASRAPLRNLLSGNTIYF	TGTGCCAGCAGAGCGCCCTTGCGCAACCTACTCTCTGGAAACACCATATATTTT
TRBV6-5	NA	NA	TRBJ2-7	CASALRGRNYEQYF	TGTGCCAGCGCCCTCCGAGGGAGGAACTACGAGCAGTACTTC
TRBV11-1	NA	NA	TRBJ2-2	CASSPTPVAHTGELFF	TGTGCCAGCAGCCCCACCCCAGTAGCCCACACCGGGGAGCTGTTTTTT
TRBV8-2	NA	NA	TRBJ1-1	CGSASAALAPDQTGRSTEAFF	TGTGGCAGTGCATCCGCAGCCCTGGCGCCCGACCAGACAGGGCGGAGCACTGAAGCTTTCTTT
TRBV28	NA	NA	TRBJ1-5	CASSLSGRVYQPQHF	TGTGCCAGCAGTCTGTCGGGCAGGGTCTATCAGCCCCAGCATTTT
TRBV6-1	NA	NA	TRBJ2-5	CAVKRGKEETQYF	TGTGCCGTCAAGAGGGGGAAGGAAGAGACCCAGTACTTC
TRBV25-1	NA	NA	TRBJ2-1	CASGRQHNEQFF	TGTGCCAGCGGGAGGCAGCACAATGAGCAGTTCTTC